The rows below give T cell receptor beta chains drawn from one sample of a study of blood T cell repertoires in COVID-19. The method was immunoSEQ multiplex PCR; TCRdb's version includes in-frame clones alone and lacks a portion of them. This sample has 100,000 to 150,000 clones, with roughly 80% found just once. Sequenced sample: peripheral blood. The receptors were gathered from a man aged 55-75 years with acute or convalescent COVID-19. CDR3s include the opening cysteine and the closing phenylalanine or tryptophan. The D gene is left open where the match is weak. Size is omitted from some rows. Given values are once, few, many or a class for expanded clones.

>TRBV4-1|TRBJ2-7|TRBD2|.
TGCGCCAGCAGCCATCCAGGACTAGCGGGAGTCATAGGCTACGAGCAGTACTTC
CASSHPGLAGVIGYEQYF
>TRBV4-1|TRBJ1-2|.|.
TGCGCCAGCAGCCAAGATCGGGCGGGTTATGGCTACACCTTC
CASSQDRAGYGYTF
>TRBV7-3|TRBJ1-6|.|.
TGTGCCAGCAGCGCCCAGGGGAGCTCCTATAATTCACCCCTCCACTTT
CASSAQGSSYNSPLHF
>TRBV7-9|TRBJ1-1|TRBD1|.
TGTGCCAGCAGCTTAGGGACAGGTTATGAAGCTTTCTTT
CASSLGTGYEAFF
>TRBV24-1|TRBJ2-2|.|.
TGTGCCACCTGCGCCTTCACCGGGGAGCTGTTTTTT
CATCAFTGELFF
>TRBV19|TRBJ2-3|.|.
TGTGCCAGTACGGGTGGGTCGGATACGCAGTATTTT
CASTGGSDTQYF
>TRBV4-1|TRBJ2-2|TRBD2|.
TGCGCCAGCAGCGGGGTAGCGGGTTCGAACACCGGGGAGCTGTTTTTT
CASSGVAGSNTGELFF
>TRBV18|TRBJ1-2|.|.
TGTGCCAGCTCACTCCGTAACTATGGCTACACCTTC
CASSLRNYGYTF
>TRBV6-6|TRBJ1-2|.|.
TGTGCCAGCAGATTTACAGGAGCCTATGGCTACACCTTC
CASRFTGAYGYTF
>TRBV27|TRBJ1-2|.|few
TGTGCCAGCAGTTTCGACAGCCGGGGGGTGTCTTATGGCTACACCTTC
CASSFDSRGVSYGYTF
>TRBV3-1/TRBV3-2|TRBJ2-7|.|few
TGTGCCAGCAGCCAAGCCAGGACAAACTACGAGCAGTACTTC
CASSQARTNYEQYF
>TRBV30|TRBJ2-1|TRBD2|.
TGTGCCAGATCCCTAGCGGGAGGGCCAAATGAGCAGTTCTTC
CARSLAGGPNEQFF
>TRBV19|TRBJ2-3|TRBD1|few
TGTGCCAGTAGTCCGACAGGGGGCAGGATGGATACGCAGTATTTT
CASSPTGGRMDTQYF
>TRBV25-1|TRBJ1-5|.|medium-sized
TGTGCCAGCAGTGCAGAAGCGAATCAGCCCCAGCATTTT
CASSAEANQPQHF
>TRBV19|TRBJ2-2|TRBD1|.
TGTGCCAGTAGTATTTATCCCGGGACAGGGGACCCCGAACCAAGGGCCGGGGAGCTGTTTTTT
CASSIYPGTGDPEPRAGELFF
>TRBV3-1/TRBV3-2|TRBJ2-5|.|.
TGTGCCAGCAGGAGTGATTGGGGAGATGAGACCCAGTACTTC
CASRSDWGDETQYF
>TRBV7-9|TRBJ1-2|.|.
TGTGCCAGCAGCGGAGTCTTGGATGGCTACACCTTC
CASSGVLDGYTF
>TRBV5-1|TRBJ1-5|.|once
TGCGCCAGCAGCTTGGTCGGGGGGCCTAGCAATCAGCCCCAGCATTTT
CASSLVGGPSNQPQHF
>TRBV30|TRBJ2-7|TRBD2|.
TGTGCCTGGAGTGTCAGCGGGGGTGCCTACGAGCAGTACTTC
CAWSVSGGAYEQYF
>TRBV6-6|TRBJ2-5|.|.
TGTGCCAGCAGCGCGACTAGGACGGGTTCAGAGACCCAGTACTTC
CASSATRTGSETQYF
>TRBV7-9|TRBJ2-4|.|few
TGTGCCAGCAGCTTTGCAGGGTCGAATAACATTCAGTACTTC
CASSFAGSNNIQYF
>TRBV15|TRBJ2-3|TRBD1|.
TGTGCCACCAGCAGTGGAGACAGGGCAGATACGCAGTATTTT
CATSSGDRADTQYF
>TRBV5-5|TRBJ1-4|TRBD1|.
TGTGCCAGCAGCCCAGCGACAGGGGCGAATAATGAAAAACTGTTTTTT
CASSPATGANNEKLFF
>TRBV7-9|TRBJ1-5|.|once
TGTGCCAGCAGCGCCGTCGCGGGATCGGCCAATCAGCCCCAGCATTTT
CASSAVAGSANQPQHF
>TRBV18|TRBJ1-1|.|.
TGTGCCAGCTCACCAAATCACGGTCAGGGCACTGAAGCTTTCTTT
CASSPNHGQGTEAFF
>TRBV12-3/TRBV12-4|TRBJ1-2|.|.
TGTGCCAGCAGTTTCCCCGGGAATGGCTACACCTTC
CASSFPGNGYTF
>TRBV5-1|TRBJ2-1|TRBD2|.
TGCGCCAGCTCCTTTCGGGAGGGAGACTTTAATGAGCAGTTCTTC
CASSFREGDFNEQFF
>TRBV15|TRBJ2-1|.|few
TGTGCCACGCAGTTACCCCCCAATGAGCAGTTCTTC
CATQLPPNEQFF
>TRBV5-1|TRBJ1-2|.|many
TGCGCCAGCAGCTTAACCGGGACACCCGTGACGAACTATGGCTACACCTTC
CASSLTGTPVTNYGYTF
>TRBV14|TRBJ1-2|.|.
TGTGCCAGCAGTCAGAGCGGGGTCGTTGACTATGGCTACACCTTC
CASSQSGVVDYGYTF
>TRBV29-1|TRBJ1-1|.|.
TGCAGCGTTAGGGAGGTCACTCGGGACACTGAAGCTTTCTTT
CSVREVTRDTEAFF
>TRBV24-1|TRBJ2-2|.|.
TGTGCCACCAGTGATCATAACACCGGGGAGCTGTTTTTT
CATSDHNTGELFF
>TRBV29-1|TRBJ2-7|TRBD2|.
TGCAGCGTTGTTCAGGGAGGGGTTTACGAGCAGTACTTC
CSVVQGGVYEQYF
>TRBV18|TRBJ1-4|.|few
TGTGCCAGCTCCCTGACAGTGGCAACTAATGAAAAACTGTTTTTT
CASSLTVATNEKLFF
>TRBV2|TRBJ1-1|.|.
TGTGCCAGCGTGCGACAGCCGAACACTGAAGCTTTCTTT
CASVRQPNTEAFF
>TRBV7-2|TRBJ2-1|TRBD2|.
TGTGCCAGCAGCTCGGCGGGACTAGTCAAAAATGAGCAGTTCTTC
CASSSAGLVKNEQFF
>TRBV2|TRBJ1-2|.|.
TGTGCCAGCAGTGAAAGGGCAGGGCCAGTTTCGAACACCTTC
CASSERAGPVSNTF
>TRBV20-1|TRBJ2-7|TRBD2|.
TGCAGTGCTAGTAGCCCTGTACTCGCGGGAGGGACCTACGAGCAGTACTTC
CSASSPVLAGGTYEQYF
>TRBV30|TRBJ2-1|.|.
TGTGCCCGGTCGGAGATCTCCTACAATGAGCAGTTCTTC
CARSEISYNEQFF
>TRBV6-5|TRBJ1-6|.|few
TGTGCCAGCAGCTCCTTGGACAGCGCCAATTCACCCCTCCACTTT
CASSSLDSANSPLHF
>TRBV19|TRBJ2-3|TRBD2|.
TGTGCCAGTAGGCCTCTGTCAGCGGGGGGCGGAGATACGCAGTATTTT
CASRPLSAGGGDTQYF
>TRBV12-5|TRBJ1-1|.|.
TGTGCTAGTGGCCTGAGTGGGAGGAACACTGAAGCTTTCTTT
CASGLSGRNTEAFF
>TRBV7-9|TRBJ2-2|TRBD1|.
TGTGCCAGCAGCTTAGACAGGGGGCGGTCGAACACCGGGGAGCTGTTTTTT
CASSLDRGRSNTGELFF
>TRBV29-1|TRBJ1-2|TRBD1|.
TGCAGCGCCGGGGACAGCGAAGGCTACACCTTC
CSAGDSEGYTF
>TRBV10-3|TRBJ1-3|TRBD1|few
TGTGCCATCAGTGCAGGGGACAGGGGGCTTGGAAACACCATATATTTT
CAISAGDRGLGNTIYF
>TRBV7-2|TRBJ1-2|TRBD1|.
TGTGCCAGCAGCCCCAATGGACAGGGCACGTGCACCTTC
CASSPNGQGTCTF
>TRBV2|TRBJ2-1|TRBD1|.
TGTGCCAGCAGTCCGGGACAGGGGATCGGTGAGCAGTTCTTC
CASSPGQGIGEQFF
>TRBV30|TRBJ2-7|.|.
TGTGCCTGGAGTGTACGCGGATCCCTCGAGCAGTACTTC
CAWSVRGSLEQYF
>TRBV5-5|TRBJ2-5|.|.
TGTGCCAGCAGCTTCTTCGATCGGGAGACCCAGTACTTC
CASSFFDRETQYF
>TRBV25-1|TRBJ1-6|TRBD1|.
TGTGCCAGCAGTGCGGACAGGGGCGATAATTCACCCCTCCACTTT
CASSADRGDNSPLHF
>TRBV6-5|TRBJ1-2|TRBD1|.
TGTGCCAGCTACTCCCGGGACAGGGGTACCTATGGCTACACCTTC
CASYSRDRGTYGYTF
>TRBV5-6|TRBJ1-5|.|.
TGTGCCAGCAGCGCCCAGGGGTATCAGCCCCAGCATTTT
CASSAQGYQPQHF
>TRBV7-6|TRBJ2-2|TRBD2|.
TGTGCCAGCAGCTCTTACGGTACTAGCGGGAGTAAAGGGACCGGGGAGCTGTTTTTT
CASSSYGTSGSKGTGELFF
>TRBV5-1|TRBJ2-2|.|.
TGCGCCAGCAGCTCGGAGGTCATAGGGACTCACACCGGGGAGCTGTTTTTT
CASSSEVIGTHTGELFF
>TRBV15|TRBJ2-3|TRBD1|.
TGTGCCACCAGCAGGGACAGGGGTGCAGATACGCAGTATTTT
CATSRDRGADTQYF